A selection of T cell receptor beta chains follows, all from one sample in a study of blood T cell repertoires in COVID-19. Only in-frame clones appear in the TCRdb table, and some are missing; sequencing was by immunoSEQ multiplex PCR. The sample has about 190,000 clones, about four fifths seen once; the top ten hold less than 3%. Sequenced sample: peripheral blood. The receptors shown here come from a man between 50 and 59 years old with active or convalescent COVID-19. CDR3s include the opening cysteine and the closing phenylalanine or tryptophan. Each record gives: CDR3 length, clone size, V gene, CDR3 protein. The listing skips clone size in some rows; elsewhere it reads once, few, many or a size class.

16,NA,TRBV5-8,CASSSPGLGSGDEQFF
13,NA,TRBV13,CASSFWEKHEQFF
16,NA,TRBV15,CATSRDRRGVAHEQYF
16,NA,TRBV30,CAWSVLGTGAGNTIYF
16,NA,TRBV7-2,CASSLGAGGTKNIQYF
14,once,TRBV7-9,CASSGGPANYGYTF
15,NA,TRBV7-9,CASSPSAAGNSPLHF
15,once,TRBV2,CASIKPGLMNTEAFF
14,NA,TRBV5-1,CASSSSPGSYEQYF
16,NA,TRBV5-1,CASSLGTGIFYDTQYF
12,NA,TRBV3-1/TRBV3-2,CASSQGSYSYTF
15,NA,TRBV19,CASKLLGSSTDTQYF
11,few,TRBV6-5,CASQKNEKLFF
12,many,TRBV7-9,CASSLDSQPQHF
15,NA,TRBV19,CASSTQTTSTDTQYF
17,NA,TRBV11-2,CASSHPGGWRGRNTQYF
14,NA,TRBV9,CASSAQPGFWPQHF
15,NA,TRBV7-2,CASSLGQLSNYGYTF
14,NA,TRBV28,CASMVVGASEKLFF
16,NA,TRBV6-1,CASSELLTGGSYEQYF
16,NA,TRBV4-1,CASSPRRASGKETQYF
15,NA,TRBV23-1,CASRIGTLFTYEQYF
14,NA,TRBV7-9,CASSLEGDAGKLFF
16,NA,TRBV18,CASSPTRGVAAYEQYF
15,few,TRBV10-2,CASSEVGGAQETQYF
16,NA,TRBV27,CASSGAWDTISYEQYF
13,NA,TRBV27,CASSFFGTGGYTF
14,NA,TRBV28,CASSRDRPTDTQYF
16,NA,TRBV28,CASSLGLAGGADTQYF